Sequencing of this T cell receptor beta chain was carried out in a study of cytomegalovirus exposure and HLA in healthy donors. PCR amplification relied on 60 Vbeta primers (plus 13 Jbeta primers). Sequenced by immunoSEQ multiplex PCR; TCRdb stores in-frame clones only, minus some. The profile shows 200,000 to 250,000 clones, around 80% of them singletons. A word on this clone: No antigen is known for it.

Donors likely had unrecorded immune exposures despite being nominally healthy when sampled. Study conclusions and caveats: 87-base-pair reads could not separate some V segments, including TRBV6-2 and TRBV6-3. A further, later analysis showed that HLA-associated TCR beta chains (compared with equally common others) were more clonally expanded. It was reported that the classifier diagnosed cytomegalovirus status with high specificity and sensitivity in both the original and validation cohorts.

There are 12 residues in the CDR3. V dropped 0 bases and J dropped 4 bases, with 6 bases sitting between them. Germline-derived CDR1 and CDR2 are GTSNPN and SVGIG (reference sequence). The chain is built from TRBV30 and TRBJ1-1; D uncertain. Sample: PBMCs. The sequence was obtained from a man aged 50-60 years in good health and CMV-seronegative. In DNA form, the CDR3 reads TGTGCCTGGAGTGTTAGCCGCACTGAAGCTTTCTTT. This encodes CAWSVSRTEAFF.